This T cell receptor (beta chain) was recorded in a study of vaccination and CD4 T cells after COVID-19. An Oncomine TCR Beta short-read assay was used to sequence the DNA from cultured CD4+ T cells. TCRdb processed the PCR reads anew with MiXCR; each CDR3 protein has one entry. The sample lists around 16,000 distinct CDR3 sequences, about 69% seen once, with around a sixth in the top ten. Treatment in this sample: roughly ten-day PBMC culture with coronavirus spike peptide pools or control peptides (ViraFEST assay). With regard to this clonotype: As yet, its antigen is unknown.

The CDR3 contains 14 residues. V gave up 2 bases and J gave up 9 bases; unmatched junction bases: 5. From germline, CDR1 is MNHEY and CDR2 SVGAGI. This sequence was found in a human donor who had recovered from COVID-19. The chain uses TRBV6-5 and TRBJ1-2; 11 bases align to TRBD1. The specimen sequenced was CD4+ T cells from blood, cultured in vitro. Here the CDR3 reads CASSYTGQGASYTF. DNA of the CDR3: TGTGCCAGCAGTTACACTGGACAGGGGGCGAGCTACACCTTC.